The 13 T cell receptor beta chains reported below all come from one sample, sequenced in a study of blood T cells in healthy people across ages. PCR was performed a second time for roughly 6 to 12 cycles using a sample-barcoded 5' primer and a J-beta primer mix. A single record per CDR3 protein comes from TCRdb applying MiXCR to the 5' RACE reads. The sample holds 700,000 to 900,000 distinct CDR3 sequences, roughly 26% seen once. This same sample was also part of a study on T cells of mothers and their children.

The sample comprised blood. These receptors all stem from a boy younger than 18 in good health.

The chain links TRBV6-6 to TRBJ2-5, with 12 bases identical to TRBD2. Matching the DNA end better, TRBJ2-7 makes the J call doubtful. The CDR3 totals 14 residues. The germline CDR1 and CDR2 sequences are MNHNY and SVGAGI (reference sequence). CDR3 coding DNA: TGTGCCAGCAGCAAAGCTAGCGGGGGGGCCGAGCAGTACTTC. This gives the protein CASSKASGGAEQYF.

This chain connects TRBV3-1 to TRBJ1-1; D uncertain. Germline V gives CDR1 LGHDT, CDR2 YNNKEL (reference sequence). Trimming pared 5 bases from V and 8 bases from J, leaving 6 bases between. The CDR3 contains 10 residues. Here the CDR3 DNA reads TGTGCCAGCAGCACACGGGAAGCTTTCTTT. Translation: CASSTREAFF.

This clonotype turned up a few times. The chain joins TRBV20-1 to TRBJ2-1; D is unclear. The CDR3 is 13 amino acids. Trimming took off 6 bases at V and 4 bases at J, with 13 bases between the two ends. Germline V lookup: CDR1 DFQATT, CDR2 SNEGSKA (reference sequence). The CDR3 coding sequence is TGCAGTGCCCTAGTATATGGATACAATGAGCAGTTCTTC. As protein: CSALVYGYNEQFF.

The chain carries TRBV12-3 or TRBV12-4 and TRBJ2-5; D is perhaps TRBD1 or TRBD2 (5 bases each). CDR3 length: 15 residues. V was cut by 5 bases and J by 5 bases, with 18 bases left in between. The CDR3 nucleotides are TGTGCCAGCAGTCCCGGGGACCGTGGTGTTGAGACCCAGTACTTC. It specifies CASSPGDRGVETQYF.

The chain uses TRBV2 and TRBJ2-1; possibly TRBD2 for D (7 bases). Between the trimmed V and J ends, which lost 6 bases and 9 bases, there was a span of 12 bases. The germline V gene has CDR1 SNHLY and CDR2 FYNNEI. The CDR3 has 12 amino acids. The CDR3 DNA reads as TGTGCCAGCAGGGGAGGGGGGACTGAGCAGTTCTTC. Encoded protein: CASRGGGTEQFF.

The V and J genes are TRBV28 and TRBJ2-5; D call uncertain. With 3 bases removed from V and 0 bases from J, the gap between germline ends came to 14 bases. The CDR3 is 16 amino acids. Per the germline V gene, CDR1 is MDHEN and CDR2 is SYDVKM. The CDR3 loop is CASSFKPWAHQETQYF. The CDR3 DNA reads TGTGCCAGCAGTTTTAAACCCTGGGCGCACCAAGAGACCCAGTACTTC.

This clonotype has only a few counts. The chain is built from TRBV10-1 and TRBJ2-2; D might be TRBD1 (6 bases). V was pared by 0 bases and J by 5 bases, with 10 bases between. The CDR3 totals 15 residues. Germline V gene data show CDR1 as WNHNN and CDR2 as SYGVQD (reference sequence). The CDR3 reads CASSESGQGTGELFF. The CDR3 coding sequence is TGCGCCAGCAGTGAGTCAGGGCAGGGGACCGGGGAGCTGTTTTTT.

The rearrangement joins TRBV20-1 to TRBJ1-5; perhaps TRBD1 as D (5 bases). There are 12 residues in the CDR3. From germline, CDR1 is DFQATT and CDR2 SNEGSKA (reference sequence). V was pared by 2 bases and J by 7 bases, with 9 bases between. CDR3 nucleotide sequence: TGCAGTGCTAGACAGGGAAGCCAGCCCCAGCATTTT. The encoded protein is CSARQGSQPQHF.

The chain links TRBV20-1 to TRBJ1-2, with TRBD1 matching 8 bases. V shed 5 bases and J 3 bases; nucleotides not matched to a gene: 5. This CDR3 comprises 13 residues. Germline CDR1 reads DFQATT; CDR2 reads SNEGSKA (reference sequence). In DNA, the CDR3 is TGCAGTGCTGCTCAGGGGGCGGACTATGGCTACACCTTC. The encoded protein is CSAAQGADYGYTF.

This clonotype was seen more than once but under ten times. This chain connects TRBV20-1 to TRBJ1-2, with 8 bases aligning to TRBD1. CDR1 and CDR2 (germline): DFQATT, SNEGSKA (reference sequence). Unmatched junction bases numbered 0, after V lost 5 bases and J lost 4 bases. This CDR3 region has 11 residues. The CDR3 loop is CSAQGAYGYTF. In DNA, the CDR3 is TGCAGTGCTCAGGGGGCCTATGGCTACACCTTC.

This rearrangement joins TRBV6-6 to TRBJ2-3, with 8 bases identical to TRBD2. The CDR3 extends over 16 amino acids. Germline CDR1 and CDR2: MNHNY and SVGAGI (reference sequence). V lost 0 bases, J lost 3 bases, and 5 bases stayed unmatched. CDR3 nucleotides: TGTGCCAGCAGTTACTCGATGGGACTAGATACAGATACGCAGTATTTT. Translating gives CASSYSMGLDTDTQYF.

This clonotype was observed a handful of times. The chain employs TRBV12-3 or TRBV12-4 and TRBJ2-7, with D hard to call. CDR3 length: 15 amino acids. Trimming stripped 2 bases from V and 0 bases from J, with 11 bases between. The CDR3 nucleotides read TGTGCCAGCAGTTTACTAGGCCAGTACTCCTACGAGCAGTACTTC. Amino acids: CASSLLGQYSYEQYF.

This clonotype showed up just a few times. The gene calls are TRBV18 and TRBJ1-3; no reliable D call. Trimming took 3 bases from V and 2 from J, leaving 11 bases between them. The CDR3 length is 15 residues. Per the germline V gene, CDR1 is KGHSH and CDR2 is LQKENI. DNA of the CDR3: TGTGCCAGCTCACCTCCCGGACGGGCTGGAAACACCATATATTTT. Translating gives CASSPPGRAGNTIYF.